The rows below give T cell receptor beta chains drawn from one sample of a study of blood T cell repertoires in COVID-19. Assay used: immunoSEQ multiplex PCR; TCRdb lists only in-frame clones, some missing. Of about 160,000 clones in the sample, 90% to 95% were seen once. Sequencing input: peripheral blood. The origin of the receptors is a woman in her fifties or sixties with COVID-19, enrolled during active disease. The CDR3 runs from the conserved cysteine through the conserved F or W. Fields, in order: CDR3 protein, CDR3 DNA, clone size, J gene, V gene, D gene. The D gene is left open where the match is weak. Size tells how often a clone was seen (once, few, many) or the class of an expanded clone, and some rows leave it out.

CDR3 protein: CASSLVRQAGNTIYF
CDR3 DNA: TGTGCCAGCAGCTTAGTACGGCAGGCTGGAAACACCATATATTTT
clone size: .
J gene: TRBJ1-3
V gene: TRBV7-9
D gene: .

CDR3 protein: CASSLWGDSNQPQHF
CDR3 DNA: TGCGCCAGCAGCTTGTGGGGGGATAGCAATCAGCCCCAGCATTTT
clone size: .
J gene: TRBJ1-5
V gene: TRBV5-1
D gene: .

CDR3 protein: CASGGGISTEAFF
CDR3 DNA: TGTGCTAGTGGTGGCGGGATTTCCACTGAAGCTTTCTTT
clone size: .
J gene: TRBJ1-1
V gene: TRBV12-5
D gene: .

CDR3 protein: CASSTLTETYGYTF
CDR3 DNA: TGTGCCAGCAGTACCTTGACTGAGACCTATGGCTACACCTTC
clone size: .
J gene: TRBJ1-2
V gene: TRBV6-6
D gene: .

CDR3 protein: CASTPGVGYGYTF
CDR3 DNA: TGTGCCAGTACTCCGGGGGTCGGCTATGGCTACACCTTC
clone size: .
J gene: TRBJ1-2
V gene: TRBV19
D gene: .

CDR3 protein: CASKLQGSTEAFF
CDR3 DNA: TGTGCCAGCAAACTACAGGGATCCACTGAAGCTTTCTTT
clone size: .
J gene: TRBJ1-1
V gene: TRBV7-2
D gene: .

CDR3 protein: CAWSASGTVYNSPLHF
CDR3 DNA: TGTGCCTGGAGTGCTTCGGGGACAGTCTATAATTCACCCCTCCACTTT
clone size: once
J gene: TRBJ1-6
V gene: TRBV30
D gene: TRBD1

CDR3 protein: CASSAPSTGSGNTIYF
CDR3 DNA: TGTGCCAGCAGCGCTCCCTCGACAGGGAGCGGAAACACCATATATTTT
clone size: once
J gene: TRBJ1-3
V gene: TRBV9
D gene: TRBD1

CDR3 protein: CAISRDSNQETQYF
CDR3 DNA: TGTGCCATCAGCCGGGACAGCAACCAAGAGACCCAGTACTTC
clone size: .
J gene: TRBJ2-5
V gene: TRBV10-3
D gene: TRBD1

CDR3 protein: CASRGRARAEAFF
CDR3 DNA: TGTGCCAGCAGAGGGAGGGCGAGGGCTGAAGCTTTCTTT
clone size: .
J gene: TRBJ1-1
V gene: TRBV6-5
D gene: .

CDR3 protein: CASSLRSGGYQETQYF
CDR3 DNA: TGTGCCAGCAGCTTACGGTCGGGGGGTTACCAAGAGACCCAGTACTTC
clone size: .
J gene: TRBJ2-5
V gene: TRBV5-5
D gene: TRBD2

CDR3 protein: CASNTRGATDTQYF
CDR3 DNA: TGTGCCAGCAACACGCGGGGGGCCACAGATACGCAGTATTTT
clone size: .
J gene: TRBJ2-3
V gene: TRBV2
D gene: TRBD2